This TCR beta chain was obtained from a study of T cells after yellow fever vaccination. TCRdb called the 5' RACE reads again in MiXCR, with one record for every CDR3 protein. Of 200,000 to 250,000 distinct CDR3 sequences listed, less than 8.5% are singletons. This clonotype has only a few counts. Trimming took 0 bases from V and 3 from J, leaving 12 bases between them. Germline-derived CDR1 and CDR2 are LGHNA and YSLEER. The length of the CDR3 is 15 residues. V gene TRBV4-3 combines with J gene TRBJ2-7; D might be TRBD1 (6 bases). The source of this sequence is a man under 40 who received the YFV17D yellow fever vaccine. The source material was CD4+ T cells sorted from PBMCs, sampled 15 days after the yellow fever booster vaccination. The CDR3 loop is CASSQDFRGFYEQYF. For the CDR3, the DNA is TGCGCCAGCAGCCAAGATTTCAGGGGCTTCTACGAGCAGTACTTC.